One sample yielded the 8 T cell receptor beta chains listed below, sequenced in a study of T cells in Graves' hyperthyroidism and ophthalmopathy. Amplified TCR beta CDR3 regions came from RNA transcripts. First-round RT-PCR of the TCR CDR3 relied on the HTBI primer set. TCRdb redid the calling of the multiplex PCR reads with MiXCR, one entry per CDR3 protein. The profile covers around 490,000 distinct CDR3 sequences, with nearly 20% appearing a single time and 40% to 50% taken by the ten largest. What was sequenced was blood. These receptors were taken from a man in his forties or fifties with Graves' ophthalmopathy.

The chain employs TRBV20-1 and TRBJ2-2; D is uncertain. The V and J ends lost 1 base and 3 bases respectively, with 3 bases between them. Germline assignment: CDR1 DFQATT and CDR2 SNEGSKA (reference sequence). This CDR3 comprises 12 residues. This CDR3 is CSARADTGELFF. DNA of the CDR3: TGCAGTGCTAGAGCCGACACCGGGGAGCTGTTTTTT.

The chain is built from TRBV28 and TRBJ2-7; 12 bases agree with TRBD2. This CDR3 has 15 residues. Looked up from germline, CDR1 is MDHEN and CDR2 is SYDVKM. The trim removed 6 bases at V and 3 bases at J, leaving 6 bases unmatched. The CDR3 nucleotides read TGTGCCAGCAGCCTCAGACTAGCGGGGGTCTACGAGCAGTACTTC. Encoded protein: CASSLRLAGVYEQYF.

This clonotype was counted at least ten times. The rearrangement uses TRBV7-9 and TRBJ2-5, with 8 nucleotides matching TRBD2. Germline lookup yields CDR1 SEHNR and CDR2 FQNEAQ (reference sequence). V was pared by 5 bases and J by 4 bases, with 9 bases of the junction left unmatched. This CDR3 has 15 residues. The CDR3 spells CASSVPGLVSETQYF. The CDR3, as DNA: TGTGCCAGCAGCGTCCCGGGACTAGTGTCAGAGACCCAGTACTTC.

In its sample, this clonotype was seen a few times. This chain links TRBV18 with TRBJ2-7, with 9 bases identical to TRBD1. CDR1 KGHSH and CDR2 LQKENI come from the germline V gene. The CDR3 length is 17 residues. J gave up 0 bases and V 3 bases, and 9 bases lay outside the gene matches. The CDR3 reads CASSPSPGQGYSYEQYF. The CDR3 bases are TGTGCCAGCTCACCGTCACCGGGACAGGGCTACTCCTACGAGCAGTACTTC.

The rearrangement uses TRBV11-2 and TRBJ1-1, with no clear D. The CDR3 is 16 amino acids. Deletions cut 7 bases from V and 0 bases from J, with 18 bases between. Germline CDR1 reads SGHAT; CDR2 reads FQNNGV. The CDR3 coding sequence is TGTGCCAGCACCCTAGGACGCACTTACTTGAACACTGAAGCTTTCTTT. Translation gives CASTLGRTYLNTEAFF.

The chain is built from TRBV2 and TRBJ1-2; no firm D call. CDR1 and CDR2 (germline): SNHLY, FYNNEI. CDR3 length: 12 residues. Trimming cost V 4 bases and J 0 bases, with 3 bases left between them. The CDR3 is CASSVPNYGYTF. The CDR3 bases are TGTGCCAGCAGTGTTCCTAACTATGGCTACACCTTC.

The V call is TRBV7-9, the J call TRBJ1-2, with a tentative D call TRBD1 (5 bases). The V end lost 0 bases, the J end lost 2 bases, and 13 bases lay between the germline ends. From germline, CDR1 is SEHNR and CDR2 FQNEAQ (reference sequence). CDR3 size: 16 residues. The CDR3: CASSLALEGQNYGYTF. The CDR3, as DNA: TGTGCCAGCAGCTTAGCGTTGGAGGGGCAGAACTATGGCTACACCTTC.

The chain combines TRBV6-2 or TRBV6-3 with TRBJ2-3; TRBD2 agrees at 9 bases. The trim removed 7 bases at V and 2 bases at J, leaving 7 bases unmatched. CDR3 length: 15 amino acids. Germline CDR1 MNHEY, CDR2 SVGEGT. Here the CDR3 DNA reads TGTGCCAGCACGGTAATAGCGGGAGCCACAGATACGCAGTATTTT. Amino acid sequence: CASTVIAGATDTQYF.